The next 26 T cell receptor beta chains were all read from a single sample in a study of T cell responses to AZD1222 COVID-19 vaccine (dated by TCRdb to about 2021). This sample's time point label indicates: baseline before first vaccination. The label giving this sample's treatment or condition can be read as: meningococcal conjugate vaccine given as trial control. Libraries were constructed by the immunoSEQ multiplex PCR assay. TCRdb took this table from immuneACCESS and kept in-frame rearrangements with V and J called. Such tables lack part of the clones; where checked against another copy, unresolved V genes explain under half of the gap, and the rest is unexplained. In all, the sample holds under 150,000 clones, and 75% to 90% of those were seen once. Roughly 4% of the sample is taken by the ten largest. The sample was peripheral blood, taken on day 0 of MenACWY control vaccination. These receptors all come from an adult in good health.

This chain links TRBV5-1 with TRBJ2-5; possibly TRBD1 or TRBD2 for D (5 bases each). V lost 0 bases and J lost 5, with 14 bases in between. CDR1 and CDR2 (germline): SGHRS, YFSETQ. The CDR3 runs to 15 residues. CDR3 sequence (DNA): TGCGCCAGCAGCTTGGTCCCTTCCAGGGAGGAGACCCAGTACTTC. This codes for CASSLVPSREETQYF. Looking up the rest from reference TRBV5-1 and TRBJ2-5 gives the full variable domain: KAGVTQTPRYLIKTRGQQVTLSCSPISGHRSVSWYQQTPGQGLQFLFEYFSETQRNKGNFPGRFSGRQFSNSRSEMNVSTLELGDSALYLCASSLVPSREETQYFGPGTRLLVL.

The chain has TRBV27 and TRBJ1-6; TRBD1 might be the D (5 bases). There are 14 residues in the CDR3. Between the trimmed V and J ends, which lost 4 bases and 9 bases, there was a span of 13 bases. Germline lookup yields CDR1 MNHEY and CDR2 SMNVEV (reference sequence). The CDR3 DNA sequence: TGTGCCAGCAGTTCCCAGCCAACAGGTTCACCCCTCCACTTT. It codes for CASSSQPTGSPLHF.

The rearrangement uses TRBV3-1 (or the pseudogene TRBV3-2) and TRBJ1-4, with D perhaps matching TRBD1 (6 bases). This CDR3 has 15 residues. With 0 bases removed from V and 10 bases from J, the gap between germline ends came to 15 bases. Germline loops: CDR1 LGHDT, CDR2 YNNKEL (reference sequence). CDR3 sequence reads: CASSQDAQGRGKLFF. In DNA, the CDR3 is TGTGCCAGCAGCCAAGATGCACAGGGTAGAGGAAAACTGTTTTTT.

The chain joins TRBV12-3 or TRBV12-4 to TRBJ1-1; D ambiguous. With 6 bases removed from V and 3 bases from J, the gap between germline ends came to 11 bases. The length of the CDR3 is 13 residues. CDR3: CASRSKGYTEAFF. The CDR3 bases are TGTGCCAGCAGATCAAAAGGGTACACTGAAGCTTTCTTT.

The chain has TRBV11-2 and TRBJ2-2; no definite D call. This CDR3 region has 10 residues. The V end lost 9 bases, the J end lost 7 bases, and 6 bases lay between the germline ends. Germline assignment: CDR1 SGHAT and CDR2 FQNNGV. DNA for the CDR3: TGTGCCAGTCACCACGGGGAGCTGTTTTTT. Residues: CASHHGELFF.

The rearrangement links TRBV25-1 to TRBJ2-7; D not certain. CDR3 length equals 14 residues. Trimming pared 2 bases from V and 5 bases from J, leaving 13 bases between. Germline CDR1 reads MGHDK; CDR2 reads SYGVNS. The CDR3 is CASSETGRLDEQYF. The CDR3 DNA reads as TGTGCCAGCAGTGAAACGGGCAGGTTGGACGAGCAGTACTTC.

The V gene is TRBV6-4, the J gene TRBJ2-1; TRBD1 is a possible D gene (6 bases). This CDR3 region has 15 residues. The ends were cut back, 0 bases at V and 0 bases at J, with 6 bases in the middle. Per the germline V gene, CDR1 is MRHNA and CDR2 is SNTAGT. The CDR3 nucleotides read TGTGCCAGCAGTGACTCGACAGGCTCCTACAATGAGCAGTTCTTC. Its protein is CASSDSTGSYNEQFF.

The chain uses TRBV29-1 and TRBJ1-5; TRBD1 is a possible D gene (6 bases). V dropped 6 bases and J dropped 3 bases, with 15 bases sitting between them. The CDR3 runs to 14 residues. Germline values: CDR1 SQVTM, CDR2 ANQGSEA. As DNA, the CDR3 is TGCAGCGTCCAGGGAGGGGGTTCCAATCAGCCCCAGCATTTT. This sequence encodes CSVQGGGSNQPQHF.

Only one count was recorded for this clone. The chain uses TRBV2 and TRBJ1-5, with D unclear. Trimming took 6 bases from V and 0 from J, leaving 24 bases between them. The CDR3 sequence is 19 residues long. Germline V CDR1 and CDR2: SNHLY, FYNNEI. This CDR3 reads CASSGLWTLTGYSNQPQHF. The CDR3 nucleotides are TGTGCCAGCAGCGGTCTTTGGACCCTCACGGGATATAGCAATCAGCCCCAGCATTTT.

The chain combines TRBV5-1 with TRBJ1-4, with a tentative D call TRBD1 (5 bases). V was cut by 3 bases and J by 8 bases, with 14 bases left in between. CDR3 length: 14 amino acids. Germline values: CDR1 SGHRS, CDR2 YFSETQ. The DNA for the CDR3 is TGCGCCAGCAGCTCCTCGCAGGGCGGCGAAAAACTGTTTTTT. Protein sequence: CASSSSQGGEKLFF.

The chain couples TRBV9 to TRBJ1-4; TRBD1 matches 11 bases. Per germline, CDR1 SGDLS and CDR2 YYNGEE. The CDR3 covers 15 residues. J lost 7 bases, V lost 4 bases, and 6 bases had no gene match. CDR3 amino acids: CASSFGQGAGEKLFF. As DNA, the CDR3 is TGTGCCAGCAGCTTCGGACAGGGGGCCGGTGAAAAACTGTTTTTT.

The rearrangement links TRBV5-4 to TRBJ1-5, with D possibly TRBD1 on 6 matching bases. Trimming pared 7 bases from V and 5 bases from J, leaving 13 bases between. This CDR3 has 13 residues. The germline gives CDR1 SGHNT, CDR2 YYREEE (reference sequence). CDR3 bases: TGTGCCAGCGCTGGGGGGCCGGATCAGCCCCAGCATTTT. Protein product: CASAGGPDQPQHF. The variable domain in full, with the rest retrieved from reference TRBV5-4 and TRBJ1-5, is ETGVTQSPTHLIKTRGQQVTLRCSSQSGHNTVSWYQQALGQGPQFIFQYYREEENGRGNFPPRFSGLQFPNYSSELNVNALELDDSALYLCASAGGPDQPQHFGDGTRLSIL.

A few counts support this clone. The chain couples TRBV3-1 (or the pseudogene TRBV3-2) to TRBJ2-3; unclear D gene. Trimming removed 1 base from V and 2 bases from J, with 10 bases in between. Germline CDR1 and CDR2: LGHDT and YNNKEL (reference sequence). The CDR3 runs 15 residues. The CDR3 here is CASSQGMVFTDTQYF. CDR3 DNA: TGTGCCAGCAGCCAAGGCATGGTGTTCACAGATACGCAGTATTTT.

The gene calls are TRBV7-9 and TRBJ1-1; tentative D call: TRBD1 (5 bases). The germline gives CDR1 SEHNR, CDR2 FQNEAQ (reference sequence). V was clipped by 7 bases and J by 2 bases, with 17 bases between them. This CDR3 has 15 amino acids. The CDR3 coding sequence is TGTGCCAGCACACATTTCCGACAGTTAAACACTGAAGCTTTCTTT. As protein: CASTHFRQLNTEAFF.

The chain has TRBV13 and TRBJ1-2, with D hard to call. Per the germline V gene, CDR1 is PRHDT and CDR2 is FYEKMQ (reference sequence). V dropped 4 bases and J dropped 3 bases, with 15 bases sitting between them. CDR3 length: 15 residues. The CDR3 region has the DNA TGTGCCAGCAGCTCGGACGGGAACGGTGACTATGGCTACACCTTC. Translation: CASSSDGNGDYGYTF.

The J gene is TRBJ2-6, the V gene TRBV4-1; no reliable D call. The CDR3 contains 17 residues. Germline V gene data show CDR1 as MGHRA and CDR2 as YSYEKL. V lost 1 base and J 0 bases, leaving 10 bases between the germline ends. The CDR3 sequence is CASSQGARISGANVLTF. For the CDR3, the DNA is TGCGCCAGCAGCCAAGGCGCGCGGATCTCTGGGGCCAACGTCCTGACTTTC.

This chain connects TRBV12-5 to TRBJ2-5; D uncertain. This CDR3 comprises 13 residues. V was cut by 7 bases and J by 1 base, with 10 bases left in between. Germline V gives CDR1 LGHNT, CDR2 FRNRAP. The CDR3 is CASAPEVQETQYF. CDR3 in DNA: TGTGCTAGTGCCCCCGAGGTCCAAGAGACCCAGTACTTC.

The chain uses TRBV7-8 and TRBJ2-2, with 9 bases lining up with TRBD2. Germline V gene sequence: CDR1 SGHVS, CDR2 FQNEAQ. Losses at the gene ends were 6 bases for V and 1 base for J; bases not matched to a gene: 6. This CDR3 region has 16 residues. The CDR3 DNA reads as TGTGCCAGCAGACTAGGACTAGCGAGGAACACCGGGGAGCTGTTTTTT. This encodes CASRLGLARNTGELFF.

This chain connects TRBV6-5 to TRBJ1-2, with D hard to call. Per the germline V gene, CDR1 is MNHEY and CDR2 is SVGAGI. The V end lost 4 bases, the J end lost 0 bases, and 12 bases lay between the germline ends. The length of the CDR3 is 15 residues. CDR3: CASSSGFGSNYGYTF. The CDR3 nucleotides read TGTGCCAGCAGTTCCGGTTTCGGGTCTAACTATGGCTACACCTTC.

The gene calls are TRBV3-1 (or the pseudogene TRBV3-2) and TRBJ2-2, with unresolved D. The CDR3 has 11 residues. Per germline, CDR1 LGHDT and CDR2 YNNKEL (reference sequence). Trimming shortened V by 8 bases and J by 3 bases, and 4 bases separated the two germline ends. The CDR3 nucleotides are TGTGCCAGCGCGCACACCGGGGAGCTGTTTTTT. It codes for CASAHTGELFF.

The chain is built from TRBV6-5 and TRBJ2-5; D is ambiguous. Germline CDR1 reads MNHEY; CDR2 reads SVGAGI. The length of the CDR3 is 14 residues. V lost 0 bases and J 1 base, leaving 6 bases between the germline ends. CDR3 in DNA: TGTGCCAGCAGTTACTCCACCTCCCAAGAGACCCAGTACTTC. Translated, it gives CASSYSTSQETQYF.

The chain recombines TRBV5-1 with TRBJ2-3; D may match TRBD1 or TRBD2 (5 bases each). V dropped 3 bases and J dropped 1 base, with 15 bases sitting between them. The CDR3 covers 16 residues. Germline V gene sequence: CDR1 SGHRS, CDR2 YFSETQ. CDR3 nucleotide sequence: TGCGCCAGCAGCTCGGCGGGCAGGGTTGGCACAGATACGCAGTATTTT. It is translated as CASSSAGRVGTDTQYF.

This chain uses TRBV27 with TRBJ1-2, with TRBD1 matching 9 bases. Germline lookup yields CDR1 MNHEY and CDR2 SMNVEV (reference sequence). Losses at the gene ends were 0 bases for V and 4 bases for J; bases not matched to a gene: 6. This CDR3 is built from 16 residues. The CDR3 loop reads CASSLSGQGRPYGYTF. The CDR3, as DNA: TGTGCCAGCAGTTTATCGGGACAGGGCCGCCCCTATGGCTACACCTTC.

The chain has TRBV29-1 and TRBJ1-1, with D possibly matching TRBD1 (5 bases). The CDR3 contains 14 residues. The V and J ends lost 1 base and 6 bases respectively, with 15 bases between them. Germline lookup yields CDR1 SQVTM and CDR2 ANQGSEA. In DNA form, the CDR3 reads TGCAGCGTTGAAGCCCGACTTAGGGACGCTGAAGCTTTCTTT. Residues: CSVEARLRDAEAFF.

The chain has TRBV19 and TRBJ2-1; D not resolved. Trimming stripped 3 bases from V and 2 bases from J, with 8 bases between. The CDR3 totals 14 residues. Germline CDR1 and CDR2: LNHDA and SQIVND (reference sequence). The CDR3 loop reads CASSIGGTYNEQFF. The CDR3 DNA is TGTGCCAGTAGTATTGGCGGAACCTACAATGAGCAGTTCTTC.

The chain couples TRBV11-2 to TRBJ2-5; 7 bases align to TRBD2. The V segment lost 5 bases and the J segment 1 base; nucleotides outside the gene matches: 4. The germline V gene encodes CDR1 SGHAT and CDR2 FQNNGV. The CDR3 sequence is 14 residues long. The CDR3, as DNA: TGTGCCAGCAGCACAGCGGGGCTCCAAGAGACCCAGTACTTC. This encodes CASSTAGLQETQYF.